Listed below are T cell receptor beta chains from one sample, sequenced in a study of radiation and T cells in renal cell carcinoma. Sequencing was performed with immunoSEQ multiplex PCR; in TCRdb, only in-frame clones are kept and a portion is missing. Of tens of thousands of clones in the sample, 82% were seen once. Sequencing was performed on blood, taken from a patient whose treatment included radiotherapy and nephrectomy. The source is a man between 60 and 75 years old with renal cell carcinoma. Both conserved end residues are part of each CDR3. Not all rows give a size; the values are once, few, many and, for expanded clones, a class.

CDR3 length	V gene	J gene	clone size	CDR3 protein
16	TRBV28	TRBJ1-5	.	CASSPVIPGGGQPQHF
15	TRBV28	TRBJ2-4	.	CASSFGGSYKNIQYF
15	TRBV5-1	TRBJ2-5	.	CASSGTGGSRETQYF
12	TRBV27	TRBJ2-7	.	CASSLGFGEQYF
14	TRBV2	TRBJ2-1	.	CASSVLAGAHEQFF
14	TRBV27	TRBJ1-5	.	CASSLGAANQPQHF
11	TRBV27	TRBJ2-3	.	CASGYTDTQYF
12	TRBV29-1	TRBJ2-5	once	CSVLGGSETQYF
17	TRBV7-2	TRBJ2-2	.	CASRLTQGVSIAGELFF
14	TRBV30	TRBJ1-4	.	CAWSVPRGGEKLFF
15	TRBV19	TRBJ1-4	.	CASSIQDSQNEKLFF
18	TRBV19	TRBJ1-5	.	CASTADYRGYSGNQPQHF
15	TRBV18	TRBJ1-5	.	CASSLGTGNNQPQHF
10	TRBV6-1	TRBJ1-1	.	CATRAAEAFF
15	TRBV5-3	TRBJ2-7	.	CARSERDRDSYEQYF
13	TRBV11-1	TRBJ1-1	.	CASSLAYGTSAFF
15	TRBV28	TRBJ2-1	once	CASSGVGLGVYEQFF
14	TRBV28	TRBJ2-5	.	CASSYLAPLETQYF
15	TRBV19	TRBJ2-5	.	CASSYGVRGGETQYF
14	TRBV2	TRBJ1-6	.	CASSEGSEIRPLHF
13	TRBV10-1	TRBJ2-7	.	CASSPANSYEQYF
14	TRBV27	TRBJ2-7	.	CASSKGQGSYEQYF
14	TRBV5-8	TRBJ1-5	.	CASSFGHSNQPQHF
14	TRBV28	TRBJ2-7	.	CASLSWAEGYEQYF
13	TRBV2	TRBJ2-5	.	CASSEFVLRPQYF
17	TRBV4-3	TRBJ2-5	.	CASSQDLLPGRLAAQYF
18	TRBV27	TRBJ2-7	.	CASSSRGLTWPRSYEQYF
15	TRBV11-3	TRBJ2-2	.	CASSAGQSNTGELFF